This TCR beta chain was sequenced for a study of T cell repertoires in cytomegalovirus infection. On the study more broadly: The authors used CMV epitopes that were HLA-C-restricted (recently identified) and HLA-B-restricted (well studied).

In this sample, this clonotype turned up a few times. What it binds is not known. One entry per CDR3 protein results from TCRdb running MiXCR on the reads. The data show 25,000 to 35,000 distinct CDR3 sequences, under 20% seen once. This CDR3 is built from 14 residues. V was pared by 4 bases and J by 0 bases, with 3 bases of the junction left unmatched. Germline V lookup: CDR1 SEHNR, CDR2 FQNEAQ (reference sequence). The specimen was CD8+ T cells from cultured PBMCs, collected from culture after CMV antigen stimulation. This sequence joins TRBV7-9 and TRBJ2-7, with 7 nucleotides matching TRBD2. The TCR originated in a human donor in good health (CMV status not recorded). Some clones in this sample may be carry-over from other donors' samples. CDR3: CASSSSSGSYEQYF. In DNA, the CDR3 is TGTGCCAGCAGCTCATCTAGCGGCTCCTACGAGCAGTACTTC.